This TCR beta chain was profiled in a study of T cells expressing NK-cell markers. TCRdb re-called the 5' RACE reads and shows each CDR3 protein once, DNA omitted. This listing includes tens of thousands of distinct CDR3 sequences. Germline V CDR1 and CDR2: SEHNR, FQNEAQ (reference sequence). This CDR3 comprises 15 residues. Study outcomes and limitations: The CD3+CD56-NKG2C+ fraction was also led by these clonotypes in a few donors.

Of note for this clonotype: The antigen is not known.

The chain carries TRBV7-9 and TRBJ2-7; TCRdb returns TRBD1, unconfirmable since there is no DNA. The sequence derives from a woman aged 18-69 years in good health. The source material was blood T cells: a sorted CD56 or NKG2C T cell subset, CD4+ or CD8+ T cells, or bulk PBMC T cells (not recorded which). CDR3 protein: CASSSWDRGLYEQYF.